Below are 17 T cell receptor beta chains sequenced from a single sample in a study of blood T cell repertoires in COVID-19. Assay used: immunoSEQ multiplex PCR; TCRdb lists only in-frame clones, some missing. Of over 250,000 clones in the sample, more than 80% were seen once. The sequencing sample was made of PBMCs or T cells enriched from blood (not recorded which). Source of these receptors: a woman aged 30 to 39 who had recovered from COVID-19.

V and J are TRBV6-4 and TRBJ2-1; 12 positions match TRBD1. V gave up 4 bases and J gave up 7 bases; unmatched junction bases: 8. The CDR3 has 16 residues. The germline CDR1 and CDR2 sequences are MRHNA and SNTAGT. The CDR3 protein is CASSVSGTGGLNEQFF. DNA for the CDR3: TGTGCCAGCAGTGTATCCGGGACAGGGGGCCTGAATGAGCAGTTCTTC.

The CDR3: CASSPARGEVNTEAFF. CDR3 DNA sequence: TGTGCCAGCAGCCCAGCCAGGGGGGAAGTGAACACTGAAGCTTTCTTT. The genes are TRBV6-2 or TRBV6-3 and TRBJ1-1; 7 bases agree with TRBD1. The germline V gene encodes CDR1 MNHEY and CDR2 SVGEGT. The length of the CDR3 is 16 residues. V lost 6 bases, J lost 0 bases, and 10 bases stayed unmatched.

The chain carries TRBV3-1 (or the pseudogene TRBV3-2) and TRBJ1-2, with 10 bases fitting TRBD1. The CDR3 has 15 amino acids. CDR1 is LGHDT, CDR2 YNNKEL, per germline (reference sequence). J gave up 4 bases and V 0 bases, and 2 bases lay outside the gene matches. This CDR3 reads CASSQDGTGVYGYTF. In DNA form, the CDR3 reads TGTGCCAGCAGCCAAGACGGGACAGGGGTCTATGGCTACACCTTC.

The chain uses TRBV25-1 and TRBJ1-1; 9 bases align to TRBD1. The J segment lost 1 base and the V segment lost 2 bases, leaving 2 bases of the junction unmatched. Germline V gene lookup returns CDR1 MGHDK and CDR2 SYGVNS. The CDR3 is 15 amino acids. CDR3 nucleotide sequence: TGTGCCAGCAGTGAAACAGGGGGCAAGAACACTGAAGCTTTCTTT. It is translated as CASSETGGKNTEAFF.

This clone appeared once. The chain couples TRBV7-3 to TRBJ1-6, with 9 bases aligning to TRBD1. This CDR3 region has 14 residues. Per germline, CDR1 SGHTA and CDR2 FQGTGA. V lost 3 bases and J lost 7; bases outside the gene matches: 1. The CDR3 spells CASSLDRGNSPLHF. Written as DNA, the CDR3 is TGTGCCAGCAGCTTGGACAGGGGCAATTCACCCCTCCACTTT.

The V gene is TRBV28, the J gene TRBJ1-1; possible D gene TRBD1, 5 bases. The V gene lost 6 bases and the J gene lost 0 bases, with 8 bases spanning the gap. The germline V gene has CDR1 MDHEN and CDR2 SYDVKM. CDR3 length equals 13 residues. Here the CDR3 reads CASRRQLNTEAFF. The CDR3 DNA is TGTGCCAGCAGGCGACAGCTGAACACTGAAGCTTTCTTT.

This chain uses TRBV5-1 with TRBJ2-1; no clear D gene. The CDR3 runs 13 residues. V gave up 1 base and J gave up 6 bases, with 8 bases separating them. The germline gives CDR1 SGHRS, CDR2 YFSETQ. The CDR3 DNA is TGCGCCAGCAGCTTGAACAGTTTCAATGAGCAGTTCTTC. It encodes CASSLNSFNEQFF.

This clone was seen only once. The gene calls are TRBV10-3 and TRBJ1-1; 8 bases line up with TRBD1. The CDR3 spans 14 residues. V lost 11 bases and J lost 1; bases outside the gene matches: 9. Germline V gene sequence: CDR1 ENHRY, CDR2 SYGVKD. The CDR3 coding sequence is TGTGCCGCTACCCCAGGGGGCAGGAACACTGAAGCTTTCTTT. Its protein is CAATPGGRNTEAFF.

This clone has a single count. Relative to the germline gene, one junction end is altered; a read error may explain this. The chain joins TRBV7-7 to TRBJ2-3, with 10 bases that match TRBD2. Germline CDR1 reads SSHAT; CDR2 reads FNYEAQ (reference sequence). This CDR3 region has 15 residues. CDR3 coding DNA: TGTGCTAGCAGCTTCACTAGCGGGGCCAGAGATACGCAGTATTTT. Protein sequence: CASSFTSGARDTQYF. Supplemented by reference TRBV7-7 and TRBJ2-3, the full variable domain reads GAGVSQSPRYKVTKRGQDVTLRCDPISSHATLYWYQQALGQGPEFLTYFNYEAQPDKSGLPSDRFSAERPEGSISTLTIQRTEQRDSAMYRCASSFTSGARDTQYFGPGTRLTVL.

The chain couples TRBV2 to TRBJ2-2; D remains unclear. There are 14 residues in the CDR3. The germline V and J ends were trimmed by 7 bases and 0 bases, with 9 bases remaining between them. Germline assignment: CDR1 SNHLY and CDR2 FYNNEI. The DNA for the CDR3 is TGTGCCAGCATGGGCGCCTCGAACACCGGGGAGCTGTTTTTT. It is translated as CASMGASNTGELFF. The full variable domain, completed using reference TRBV2 and TRBJ2-2, is EPEVTQTPSHQVTQMGQEVILRCVPISNHLYFYWYRQILGQKVEFLVSFYNNEISEKSEIFDDQFSVERPDGSNFTLKIRSTKLEDSAMYFCASMGASNTGELFFGEGSRLTVL.

The chain is built from TRBV29-1 and TRBJ1-2; 10 nucleotides line up with TRBD1. There are 16 residues in the CDR3. Germline assignment: CDR1 SQVTM and CDR2 ANQGSEA. V lost 7 bases to trimming and J lost 3 bases; unmatched junction nucleotides: 14. CDR3 sequence: CSGGPGTGVADYGYTF. The CDR3 coding sequence is TGCAGCGGGGGTCCCGGGACAGGGGTTGCGGACTATGGCTACACCTTC.

J is TRBJ1-1 and V is TRBV27; the D gene is possibly TRBD1 (6 bases). The CDR3 loop spans 18 amino acids. Trimming shortened V by 7 bases and J by 3 bases, and 27 bases separated the two germline ends. Per the germline V gene, CDR1 is MNHEY and CDR2 is SMNVEV (reference sequence). The CDR3 sequence is CASTPLQPDRLYYTEAFF. CDR3 nucleotide sequence: TGTGCCAGCACCCCTCTCCAGCCCGACAGGCTATATTACACTGAAGCTTTCTTT.

The CDR3 coding sequence is TGTGCTAGTGGTTCTTCAGGGGAAAACATTCAGTACTTC. Amino acids: CASGSSGENIQYF. The rearrangement uses TRBV12-5 and TRBJ2-4, with D tentatively TRBD1 (6 bases). The V end lost 4 bases, the J end lost 5 bases, and 9 bases lay between the germline ends. The CDR3 contains 13 residues. Per germline, CDR1 LGHNT and CDR2 FRNRAP.

The V gene is TRBV29-1, the J gene TRBJ2-7, with TRBD1 identical over 11 bases. Trimming removed 6 bases from V and 3 bases from J; junction bases left unmatched: 1. The CDR3 length is 12 residues. Germline V lookup: CDR1 SQVTM, CDR2 ANQGSEA. CDR3 nucleotide sequence: TGCAGCGTGGGACAGGGGGTCTACGAGCAGTACTTC. As protein: CSVGQGVYEQYF.

The chain uses TRBV30 and TRBJ1-6, with TRBD1 matching 8 bases. The trim removed 2 bases at V and 8 bases at J, leaving 5 bases unmatched. The germline gives CDR1 GTSNPN, CDR2 SVGIG (reference sequence). This CDR3 has 14 residues. In DNA form, the CDR3 reads TGTGCCTGGAGTCCCGGACAGGGTCATTCACCCCTCCACTTT. Amino acid sequence: CAWSPGQGHSPLHF.

This chain links TRBV5-6 with TRBJ2-5; 9 nucleotides line up with TRBD1. Germline CDR1 is SGHDT and CDR2 is YYEEEE. This CDR3 region has 15 residues. The J segment lost 5 bases and the V segment lost 0 bases, leaving 5 bases of the junction unmatched. CDR3 sequence: CASSLEGQGLETQYF. The CDR3 region has the DNA TGTGCCAGCAGCTTGGAGGGACAGGGATTGGAGACCCAGTACTTC.

J is TRBJ2-1 and V is TRBV6-2 or TRBV6-3; 14 positions match TRBD2. The germline V gene encodes CDR1 MNHEY and CDR2 SVGEGT. The junction had 11 bases not matched to a gene; V was cut back by 1 base and J by 3 bases. The CDR3 length is 20 residues. DNA of the CDR3: TGTGCCAGCAGTTACTTAGCGGGACTAGCGGGAGCGGGGTTCTACAATGAGCAGTTCTTC. Protein sequence: CASSYLAGLAGAGFYNEQFF.